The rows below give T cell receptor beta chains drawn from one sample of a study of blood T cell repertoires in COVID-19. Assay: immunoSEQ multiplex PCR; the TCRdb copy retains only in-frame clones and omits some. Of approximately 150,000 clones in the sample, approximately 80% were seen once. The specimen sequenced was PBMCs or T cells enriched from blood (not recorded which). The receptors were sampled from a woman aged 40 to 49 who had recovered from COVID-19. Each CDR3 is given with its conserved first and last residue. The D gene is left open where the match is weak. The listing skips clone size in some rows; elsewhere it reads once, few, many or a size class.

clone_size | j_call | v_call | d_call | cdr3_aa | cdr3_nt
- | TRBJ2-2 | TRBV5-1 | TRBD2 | CASGGGIRDTGELFF | TGCGCCAGCGGCGGGGGAATACGGGACACCGGGGAGCTGTTTTTT
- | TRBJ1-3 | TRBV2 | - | CASSEGPGNTIYF | TGTGCCAGCAGTGAAGGGCCCGGAAACACCATATATTTT
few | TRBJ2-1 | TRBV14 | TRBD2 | CASSPRTSGGFSYNEQFF | TGTGCCAGCAGCCCCCGTACTAGCGGGGGGTTCTCCTACAATGAGCAGTTCTTC
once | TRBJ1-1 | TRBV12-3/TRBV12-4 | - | CASTYSAGEAFF | TGTGCCAGCACCTATTCGGCGGGGGAAGCTTTCTTT
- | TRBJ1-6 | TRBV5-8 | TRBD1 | CATDQGAPFNSPLHF | TGTGCCACGGACCAGGGGGCTCCATTTAATTCACCCCTCCACTTT
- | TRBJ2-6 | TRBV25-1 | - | CASTDGFSGANVLTF | TGTGCCAGCACCGACGGGTTCTCTGGGGCCAACGTCCTGACTTTC
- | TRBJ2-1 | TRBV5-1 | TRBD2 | CASRERERRGYNEQFF | TGCGCCAGCAGAGAGCGGGAGAGGAGAGGTTACAATGAGCAGTTCTTC
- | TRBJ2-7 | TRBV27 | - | CASSLRVGYEQYF | TGTGCCAGCAGTTTACGGGTCGGGTACGAGCAGTACTTC
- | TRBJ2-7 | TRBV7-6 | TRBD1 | CASSLRGDRGYEQYF | TGTGCCAGCAGCTTGAGAGGGGACAGGGGCTACGAGCAGTACTTC
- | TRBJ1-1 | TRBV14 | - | CASSQVITPNTEAFF | TGTGCCAGCAGCCAAGTAATTACACCGAACACTGAAGCTTTCTTT
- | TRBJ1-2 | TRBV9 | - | CASSVKRQGFDGYTF | TGTGCCAGCAGCGTAAAGAGGCAGGGCTTCGATGGCTACACCTTC
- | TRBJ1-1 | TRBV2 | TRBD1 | CASRPGTVEAFF | TGTGCCAGCAGGCCCGGGACAGTTGAAGCTTTCTTT
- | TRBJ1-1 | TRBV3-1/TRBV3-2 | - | CASSPQGTEAFF | TGTGCCAGCAGCCCTCAGGGAACTGAAGCTTTCTTT
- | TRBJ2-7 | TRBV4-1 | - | CASSQGGGPYEQYF | TGCGCCAGCAGCCAAGGAGGGGGACCCTACGAGCAGTACTTC
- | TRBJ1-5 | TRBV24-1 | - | CATNCGTRDQPQHF | TGTGCCACCAATTGCGGGACGAGGGATCAGCCCCAGCATTTT
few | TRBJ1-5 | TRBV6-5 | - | CASSGDHNQPQHF | TGTGCCTCCTCGGGGGACCATAATCAGCCCCAGCATTTT
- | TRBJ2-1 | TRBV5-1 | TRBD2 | CASSLAPSGGREQFF | TGCGCCAGCAGCTTGGCCCCTAGCGGGGGGCGCGAGCAGTTCTTC
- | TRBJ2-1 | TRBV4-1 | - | CASSRDTGYEQFF | TGCGCCAGCAGCAGAGACACAGGGTATGAGCAGTTCTTC
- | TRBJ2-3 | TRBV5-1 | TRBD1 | CASSRQGVTDTQYF | TGCGCCAGCAGCAGACAGGGGGTTACAGATACGCAGTATTTT
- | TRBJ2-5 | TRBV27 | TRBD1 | CASSAKTGQGETQYF | TGTGCCAGCAGTGCGAAGACAGGGCAAGGGGAGACCCAGTACTTC
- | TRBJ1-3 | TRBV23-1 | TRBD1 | CASSQKETGGENTIYF | TGCGCCAGCAGTCAAAAGGAAACAGGGGGAGAAAACACCATATATTTT
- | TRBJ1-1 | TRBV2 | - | CASSEYMRPFF | TGTGCCAGCAGTGAATACATGCGGCCTTTCTTT
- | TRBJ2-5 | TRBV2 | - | CASSVREQETQYF | TGTGCCAGCAGTGTTCGGGAGCAAGAGACCCAGTACTTC